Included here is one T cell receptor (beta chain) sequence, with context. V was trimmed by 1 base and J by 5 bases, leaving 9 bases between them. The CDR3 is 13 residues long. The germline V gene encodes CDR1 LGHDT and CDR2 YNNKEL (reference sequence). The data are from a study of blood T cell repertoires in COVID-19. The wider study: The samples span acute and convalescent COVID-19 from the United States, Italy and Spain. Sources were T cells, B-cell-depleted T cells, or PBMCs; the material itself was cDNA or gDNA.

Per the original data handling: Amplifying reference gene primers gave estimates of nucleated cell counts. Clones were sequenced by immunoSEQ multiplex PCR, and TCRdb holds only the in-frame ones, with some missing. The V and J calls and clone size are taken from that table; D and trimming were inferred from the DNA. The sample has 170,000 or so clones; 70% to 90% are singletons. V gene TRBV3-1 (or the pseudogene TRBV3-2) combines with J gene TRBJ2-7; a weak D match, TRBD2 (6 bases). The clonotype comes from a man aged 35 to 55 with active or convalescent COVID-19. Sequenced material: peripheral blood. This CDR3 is CASSQGGVDEQYF. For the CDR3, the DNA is TGTGCCAGCAGCCAAGGCGGGGTCGACGAGCAGTACTTC.